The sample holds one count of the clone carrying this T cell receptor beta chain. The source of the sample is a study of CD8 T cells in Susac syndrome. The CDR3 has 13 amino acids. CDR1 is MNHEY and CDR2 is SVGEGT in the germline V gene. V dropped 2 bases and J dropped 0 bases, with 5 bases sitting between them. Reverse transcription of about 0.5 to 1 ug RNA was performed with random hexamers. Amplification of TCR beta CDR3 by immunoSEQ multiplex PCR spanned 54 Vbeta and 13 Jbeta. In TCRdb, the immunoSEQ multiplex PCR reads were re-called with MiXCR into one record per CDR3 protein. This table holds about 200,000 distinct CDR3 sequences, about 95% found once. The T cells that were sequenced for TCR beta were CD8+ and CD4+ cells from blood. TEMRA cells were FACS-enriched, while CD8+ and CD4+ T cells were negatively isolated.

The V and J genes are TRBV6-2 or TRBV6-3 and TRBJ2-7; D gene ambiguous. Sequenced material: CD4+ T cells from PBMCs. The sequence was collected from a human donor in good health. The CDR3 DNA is TGTGCCAGCAGTTACACCCACTCCTACGAGCAGTACTTC. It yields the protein CASSYTHSYEQYF.